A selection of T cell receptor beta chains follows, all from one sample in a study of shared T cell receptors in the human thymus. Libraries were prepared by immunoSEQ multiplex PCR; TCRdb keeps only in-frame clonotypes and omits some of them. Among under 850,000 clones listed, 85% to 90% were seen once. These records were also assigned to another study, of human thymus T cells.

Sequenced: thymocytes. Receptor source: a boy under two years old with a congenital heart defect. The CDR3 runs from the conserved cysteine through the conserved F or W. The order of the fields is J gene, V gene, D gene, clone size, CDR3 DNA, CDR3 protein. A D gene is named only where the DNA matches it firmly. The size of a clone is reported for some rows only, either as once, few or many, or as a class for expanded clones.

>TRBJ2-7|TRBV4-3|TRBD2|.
TGCGCCAGCAGCCAAGTTCCACTAGTTGGGGGGGACTACGAGCAGTACTTC
CASSQVPLVGGDYEQYF
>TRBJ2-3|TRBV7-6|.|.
TGTGCCAGCAGCCGTCGTTTGGCGGGGAGCACAGATACGCAGTATTTT
CASSRRLAGSTDTQYF
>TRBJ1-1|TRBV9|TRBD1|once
TGTGCCAGCAGCGTAGCCAGGGGGCGCGTGAACACTGAAGCTTTCTTT
CASSVARGRVNTEAFF
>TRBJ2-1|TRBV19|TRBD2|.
TGTGCCAGTAGTAGCGGGAGAAGGTACAATGAGCAGTTCTTC
CASSSGRRYNEQFF
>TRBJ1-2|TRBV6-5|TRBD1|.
TGTGCCAGCAGTTACGCGGACAGGGCTAACTATGGCTACACCTTC
CASSYADRANYGYTF
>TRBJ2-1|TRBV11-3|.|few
TGTGCCAGCAGCTTAGATCGAACGCGGGTATACAATGAGCAGTTCTTC
CASSLDRTRVYNEQFF
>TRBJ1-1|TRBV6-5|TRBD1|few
TGTGCCAGCAGTTATTTGGCAGGGGGGAAGGACACTGAAGCTTTCTTT
CASSYLAGGKDTEAFF
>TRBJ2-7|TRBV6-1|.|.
TGTGCCAGCACCTTACCGGCAGGGAGGTCGTACGAGCAGTACTTC
CASTLPAGRSYEQYF
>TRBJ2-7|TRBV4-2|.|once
TGTGCCAGCAGCCCGGGACTGGGGAATACCTACGAGCAGTACTTC
CASSPGLGNTYEQYF
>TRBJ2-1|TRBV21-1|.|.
TGTGCCAGCAGCAAAGCGCCGTCACTAGCGGGCCCTATACGCTCCTACAATGAGCAGTTCTTC
CASSKAPSLAGPIRSYNEQFF
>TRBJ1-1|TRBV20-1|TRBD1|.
TGCAGTGCTCCGGACAGGAAAGCTTTCTTT
CSAPDRKAFF
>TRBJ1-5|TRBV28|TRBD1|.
TGTGCCAGCAGTGGTCGGGACAGGGGAAGCAATCAGCCCCAGCATTTT
CASSGRDRGSNQPQHF
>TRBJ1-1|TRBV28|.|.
TGTGCCAGCAGGGAGAGGACAGACGAAGCTTTCTTT
CASRERTDEAFF
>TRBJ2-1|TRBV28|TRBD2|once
TGTGCCAGCAGTTTAGGTTTGGCTAGCGGGAGGCTAGGTGAGCAGTTCTTC
CASSLGLASGRLGEQFF
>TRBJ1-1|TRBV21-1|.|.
TGTGCCAGTCCAACCGGGACACGAAACACTGAAGCTTTCTTT
CASPTGTRNTEAFF
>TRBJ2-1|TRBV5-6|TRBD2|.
TGTGCCAGCAGCTTGGAGACTAGCGGGAGCCATGAGCAGTTCTTC
CASSLETSGSHEQFF
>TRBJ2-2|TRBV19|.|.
TGTGCCGCCCAAAGCAGGGTCACCGGGGAGCTGTTTTTT
CAAQSRVTGELFF
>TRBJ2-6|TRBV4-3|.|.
TGCGCCAGCAGCCAAGATCCTCCCAGCGGGTCTAACTCTGGGGCCAACGTCCTGACTTTC
CASSQDPPSGSNSGANVLTF
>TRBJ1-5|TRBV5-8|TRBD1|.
TGTGCCAGCAGCAGAGCCGGGACAGGGGATGGGACGCAGCCCCAGCATTTT
CASSRAGTGDGTQPQHF
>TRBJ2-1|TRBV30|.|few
TGTGCCTGGAAGGAGGGAGGAGAGTACAATGAGCAGTTCTTC
CAWKEGGEYNEQFF
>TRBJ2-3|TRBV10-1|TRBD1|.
TGCGCCAGCAGTGAGTCGACAGGGGAGACAGATACGCAGTATTTT
CASSESTGETDTQYF
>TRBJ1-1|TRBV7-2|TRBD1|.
TGTGCCAGCAGCTTAGCTTGGGACAGGGGGCGAAAGAACACTGAAGCTTTCTTT
CASSLAWDRGRKNTEAFF
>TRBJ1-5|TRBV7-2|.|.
TGTGCCAGCAGCGCACGGGGGGCGGATCAGCCCCAGCATTTT
CASSARGADQPQHF
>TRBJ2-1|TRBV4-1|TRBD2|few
TGCGCCAGCAGCCCCCGGGGGACTAGCGGGACCTACAATGAGCAGTTCTTC
CASSPRGTSGTYNEQFF
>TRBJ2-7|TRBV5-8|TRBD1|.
TGTGCCAGCAGCAACCGGGACAGGGGGCACCTCACCTACGAGCAGTACTTC
CASSNRDRGHLTYEQYF
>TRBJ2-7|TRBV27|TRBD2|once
TGTGCCAGCAGTCCCCTGAGGTTAGCGGGAGGAACCGAGCAGTACTTC
CASSPLRLAGGTEQYF